This T cell receptor (beta chain) emerged from a study of blood T cell repertoires in COVID-19. Study-wide context: Both acute and convalescent COVID-19 samples were obtained from the United States, Italy and Spain. PBMCs, B-cell-depleted T cells, or T cells were the source of the cDNA or gDNA that made up the material.

Authors' data handling: Quantification of nucleated cells was approximated via reference gene primer amplification. This table comes from immunoSEQ multiplex PCR, and its TCRdb copy is limited to in-frame clones, with some not included. The V and J calls and the clone size are those of that table, but D and trimming were determined from the DNA. Of about 80,000 clones in the sample, roughly 88% are singletons; the top ten hold approximately 6.8%. The CDR3 runs to 15 residues. CDR1 and CDR2 from the germline V gene are LNHDA and SQIVND (reference sequence). V was trimmed by 1 base and J by 7 bases, leaving 14 bases between them.

This clonotype originated in a woman aged 80 or over with acute or convalescent COVID-19. The V and J genes are TRBV19 and TRBJ1-5; maybe TRBD1 (5 bases). The sample taken for sequencing was peripheral blood. The CDR3 bases are TGTGCCAGTAGTATAGGGAGGGGCGGAGAACAGCCCCAGCATTTT. Its protein is CASSIGRGGEQPQHF. Supplemented by reference TRBV19 and TRBJ1-5, the full variable domain reads DGGITQSPKYLFRKEGQNVTLSCEQNLNHDAMYWYRQDPGQGLRLIYYSQIVNDFQKGDIAEGYSVSREKKESFPLTVTSAQKNPTAFYLCASSIGRGGEQPQHFGDGTRLSIL.